This T cell receptor (beta chain) was recovered during a study of blood T cell repertoires in COVID-19. Sequencing used immunoSEQ multiplex PCR; TCRdb keeps in-frame clones, though not all of them. The table records just over 80,000 clones, 81% of them present only once. Germline V gene sequence: CDR1 MDHEN, CDR2 SYDVKM. Trimming removed 7 bases from V and 3 bases from J; junction bases left unmatched: 30. The CDR3 length is 23 residues. The sequencing sample was made of peripheral blood. The receptor's source is a man older than 75 with acute or convalescent COVID-19. The chain couples TRBV28 to TRBJ2-7, with 13 bases matching TRBD2. The CDR3 region is CASIPSPGQATSGLAGEVYEQYF. For the CDR3, the DNA is TGTGCCAGCATTCCTTCTCCGGGACAGGCCACCTCCGGACTAGCGGGAGAAGTCTACGAGCAGTACTTC.